This is a list of T cell receptor beta chains from one sample in a study of radiotherapy plus CTLA-4 blockade in lung cancer. The method was immunoSEQ multiplex PCR; TCRdb's version includes in-frame clones alone and lacks a portion of them. The sample records over 100,000 clones, roughly 80% being singletons. Specimen: peripheral blood, collected from a patient treated with radiotherapy plus ipilimumab. These receptors were taken from a human donor with non-small cell lung cancer that progressed on radiotherapy plus ipilimumab. Some clones in this sample may be carry-over from other donors' samples. CDR3s include the opening cysteine and the closing phenylalanine or tryptophan. The D gene is left open where the match is weak. Only part of the rows carry a size: once, few, many, or a class if the clone is expanded.

CDR3 protein,CDR3 DNA,D gene,clone size,J gene,V gene
CASSDSGTLGSPLHF,TGTGCCAGCAGTGACTCTGGGACCCTAGGTTCACCCCTCCACTTT,-,-,TRBJ1-6,TRBV25-1
CASSRGQGGEETQYF,TGTGCCAGCAGTCGGGGACAGGGAGGCGAAGAGACCCAGTACTTC,TRBD1,few,TRBJ2-5,TRBV27
CASSYSIWPTNEKLFF,TGTGCCAGCAGTTACTCGATATGGCCAACTAATGAAAAACTGTTTTTT,-,-,TRBJ1-4,TRBV6-5
CAWSVLGGRNSPLHF,TGTGCCTGGAGTGTACTGGGGGGTAGGAATTCACCCCTCCACTTT,-,-,TRBJ1-6,TRBV30
CASGGVEGSNQPQHF,TGTGCCAGCGGAGGGGTGGAGGGGAGCAATCAGCCCCAGCATTTT,-,-,TRBJ1-5,TRBV10-3
CASSERGGRWNNEQFF,TGCGCCAGCAGTGAGCGGGGGGGACGATGGAACAATGAGCAGTTCTTC,TRBD2,-,TRBJ2-1,TRBV10-1
CASSQGDGYTF,TGCGCCAGCAGCCAAGGGGACGGCTACACCTTC,-,-,TRBJ1-2,TRBV6-5
CAWSKPGTTNEKLFF,TGTGCCTGGAGTAAGCCCGGGACAACTAATGAAAAACTGTTTTTT,-,-,TRBJ1-4,TRBV30
CSAPVYQETQYF,TGCAGCGCTCCAGTGTACCAAGAGACCCAGTACTTC,-,-,TRBJ2-5,TRBV29-1
CASSQGQVRGTEAFF,TGTGCCAGCAGCCAAGGGCAGGTGCGGGGGACTGAAGCTTTCTTT,-,once,TRBJ1-1,TRBV14
CASSSQVGQPQHF,TGTGCCAGCAGCTCACAGGTTGGTCAGCCCCAGCATTTT,-,-,TRBJ1-5,TRBV27
CASSTGTGSGEQYF,TGCGCCAGCAGCACCGGGACGGGTAGCGGAGAGCAGTACTTC,-,few,TRBJ2-7,TRBV5-1
CASSLAIGSNTEAFF,TGTGCCAGCTCACTTGCAATAGGATCGAACACTGAAGCTTTCTTT,-,-,TRBJ1-1,TRBV18
CARVGQPGLGEKLFF,TGTGCCAGGGTTGGACAGCCCGGCTTGGGTGAAAAACTGTTTTTT,-,once,TRBJ1-4,TRBV6-4
CSVGWFYGYTF,TGCAGCGTTGGGTGGTTCTATGGCTACACCTTC,-,-,TRBJ1-2,TRBV29-1
CAISESLVGPTYEQYF,TGTGCCATCAGTGAGTCGCTTGTAGGGCCAACCTACGAGCAGTACTTC,-,-,TRBJ2-7,TRBV10-3
CASSPGGGYTDTQYF,TGTGCCAGCAGCCCCGGGGGAGGATACACAGATACGCAGTATTTT,-,-,TRBJ2-3,TRBV7-9
CASSQWGQGARDEQYF,TGTGCCAGCAGCCAATGGGGGCAGGGGGCACGGGACGAGCAGTACTTC,TRBD1,-,TRBJ2-7,TRBV16
CASSPPNQETQYF,TGTGCCAGCAGTCCCCCGAATCAAGAGACCCAGTACTTC,-,-,TRBJ2-5,TRBV28
CASSGRDRDTGELFF,TGTGCCAGCAGCGGCCGGGACAGGGACACCGGGGAGCTGTTTTTT,TRBD1,-,TRBJ2-2,TRBV5-8
CASSQGVLAGGEQFF,TGTGCCAGCAGCCAAGGCGTACTAGCGGGGGGTGAGCAGTTCTTC,TRBD2,-,TRBJ2-1,TRBV4-2
CASSFHTGGLNTGELFF,TGTGCCAGCAGTTTTCACACAGGGGGCCTGAACACCGGGGAGCTGTTTTTT,TRBD1,once,TRBJ2-2,TRBV27